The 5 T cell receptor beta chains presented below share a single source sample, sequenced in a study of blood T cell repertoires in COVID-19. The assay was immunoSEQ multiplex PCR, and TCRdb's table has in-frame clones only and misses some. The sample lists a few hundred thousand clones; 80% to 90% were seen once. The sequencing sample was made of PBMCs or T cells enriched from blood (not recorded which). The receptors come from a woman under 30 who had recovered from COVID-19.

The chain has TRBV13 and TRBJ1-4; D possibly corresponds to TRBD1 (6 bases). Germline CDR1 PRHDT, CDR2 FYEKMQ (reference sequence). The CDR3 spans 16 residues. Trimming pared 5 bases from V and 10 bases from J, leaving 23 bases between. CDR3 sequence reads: CASSNRWDTRGRKLFF. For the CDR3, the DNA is TGTGCCAGCAGCAACCGATGGGACACCCGAGGACGAAAACTGTTTTTT. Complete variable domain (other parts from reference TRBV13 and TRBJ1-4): AAGVIQSPRHLIKEKRETATLKCYPIPRHDTVYWYQQGPGQDPQFLISFYEKMQSDKGSIPDRFSAQQFSDYHSELNMSSLELGDSALYFCASSNRWDTRGRKLFFGSGTQLSVL.

The DNA of the CDR3 is TGTGCCAGCAGCGGGACAGGGACAGTCCAAGAGACCCAGTACTTC. Encoded protein: CASSGTGTVQETQYF. The chain combines TRBV9 with TRBJ2-5; 8 nucleotides match TRBD1. This CDR3 comprises 15 residues. Trimming took 3 bases from V and 1 from J; bases not matched to a gene: 5. Germline assignment: CDR1 SGDLS and CDR2 YYNGEE.

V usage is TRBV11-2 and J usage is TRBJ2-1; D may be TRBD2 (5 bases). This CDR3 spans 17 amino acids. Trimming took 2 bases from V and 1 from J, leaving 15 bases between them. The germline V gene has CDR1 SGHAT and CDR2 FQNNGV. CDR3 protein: CASSLIRAVRSYNEQFF. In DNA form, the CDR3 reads TGTGCCAGCAGCTTAATCCGAGCGGTGCGATCCTACAATGAGCAGTTCTTC.

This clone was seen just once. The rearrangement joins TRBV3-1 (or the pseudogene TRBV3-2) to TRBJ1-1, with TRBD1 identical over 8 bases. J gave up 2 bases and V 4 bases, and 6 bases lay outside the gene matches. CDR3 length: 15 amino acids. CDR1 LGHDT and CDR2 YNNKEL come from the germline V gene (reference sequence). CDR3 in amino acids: CASSPKGQVNTEAFF. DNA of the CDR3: TGTGCCAGCAGCCCCAAGGGACAGGTTAACACTGAAGCTTTCTTT.

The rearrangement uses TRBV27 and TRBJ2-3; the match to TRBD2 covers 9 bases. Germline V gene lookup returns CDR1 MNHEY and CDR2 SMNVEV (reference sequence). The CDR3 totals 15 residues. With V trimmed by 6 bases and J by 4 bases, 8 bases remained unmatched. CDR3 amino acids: CASRPSGEAADTQYF. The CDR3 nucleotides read TGTGCCAGCAGACCTAGCGGGGAGGCCGCAGATACGCAGTATTTT.